Described below is a single T cell receptor (beta chain) sequence and its context. The sample belongs to a study of T cell responses to AZD1222 COVID-19 vaccine. This CDR3 spans 15 amino acids. Germline lookup yields CDR1 LNHDA and CDR2 SQIVND (reference sequence). The V gene end was trimmed by 6 bases and the J gene end by 0 bases; junction bases not matched to a gene: 6. The assay was immunoSEQ multiplex PCR, and TCRdb's table has in-frame clones only and misses some. The sample contains about 84,000 clones, 70% to 90% of which appear only once. The TCR sequence derives from an adult who received the AZD1222 COVID-19 vaccine. The specimen comprised peripheral blood, sampled 28 days after the second AZD1222 dose. The rearrangement links TRBV19 to TRBJ2-3; TRBD1 matches 7 bases. CDR3 DNA: TGTGCCAGTAGGTTATTACAGGGGAGCACAGATACGCAGTATTTT. Amino acid sequence: CASRLLQGSTDTQYF.